Below are 30 T cell receptor beta chains sequenced from a single sample in a study of blood T cell repertoires in COVID-19. TCRdb keeps only in-frame clones here, not all; method: immunoSEQ multiplex PCR. This sample has about 130,000 clones, with about 89% found just once. Sequencing was done on a sample of peripheral blood. Source of these receptors: a woman between 70 and 85 years old with COVID-19, enrolled during active disease.

The rearrangement joins TRBV19 to TRBJ1-2, with no clear D. The V end was cut by 3 bases, the J end by 4 bases, with 15 bases between. The CDR3 extends over 15 amino acids. From germline, CDR1 is LNHDA and CDR2 SQIVND (reference sequence). The CDR3: CASSMSAGDGYGYTF. The DNA for the CDR3 is TGTGCCAGTAGTATGTCGGCAGGCGACGGCTATGGCTACACCTTC.

The chain employs TRBV7-9 and TRBJ1-6; no clear D gene. The CDR3 contains 16 residues. In germline, CDR1 is SEHNR, CDR2 FQNEAQ (reference sequence). Trimming stripped 5 bases from V and 0 bases from J, with 11 bases between. This CDR3 is CASSPPGSSYNSPLHF. CDR3 bases: TGTGCCAGCAGCCCGCCTGGGAGCTCCTATAATTCACCCCTCCACTTT.

The chain links TRBV27 to TRBJ2-3, with 7 nucleotides matching TRBD1. Germline CDR1 MNHEY, CDR2 SMNVEV (reference sequence). V was pared by 3 bases and J by 1 base, with 7 bases of the junction left unmatched. The length of the CDR3 is 16 residues. The CDR3 DNA is TGTGCCAGCAGTTTCAACAGGGGCAGGGGCACAGATACGCAGTATTTT. Amino acid sequence: CASSFNRGRGTDTQYF.

V and J are TRBV14 and TRBJ2-2, with 9 bases fitting TRBD1. This CDR3 spans 14 amino acids. From germline, CDR1 is SGHDN and CDR2 FVKESK. With V trimmed by 8 bases and J by 5 bases, 6 bases remained unmatched. CDR3 amino acids: CASRGTGWTGELFF. CDR3 coding DNA: TGTGCCAGCCGGGGGACAGGGTGGACCGGGGAGCTGTTTTTT. Full variable domain (missing parts from reference TRBV14 and TRBJ2-2): EAGVTQFPSHSVIEKGQTVTLRCDPISGHDNLYWYRRVMGKEIKFLLHFVKESKQDESGMPNNRFLAERTGGTYSTLKVQPAELEDSGVYFCASRGTGWTGELFFGEGSRLTVL.

The chain recombines TRBV6-1 with TRBJ2-1; D is undetermined. This CDR3 spans 16 amino acids. Deletions cut 2 bases from V and 5 bases from J, with 16 bases between. Germline-derived CDR1 and CDR2 are MNHNS and SASEGT. The CDR3 reads CASSETPHLRDNEQFF. The CDR3 DNA is TGTGCCAGCAGTGAAACCCCGCATCTTCGGGACAATGAGCAGTTCTTC.

V and J are TRBV28 and TRBJ2-7, with 9 bases lining up with TRBD2. V dropped 6 bases and J dropped 0; count of bases not matched to a gene: 0. Germline CDR1 reads MDHEN; CDR2 reads SYDVKM. There are 13 residues in the CDR3. CDR3 sequence reads: CASRRGGSYEQYF. For the CDR3, the DNA is TGTGCCAGCAGGCGGGGGGGCTCCTACGAGCAGTACTTC.

The rearrangement uses TRBV30 and TRBJ1-2; 7 bases agree with TRBD1. Germline-derived CDR1 and CDR2 are GTSNPN and SVGIG (reference sequence). The CDR3 covers 13 residues. CDR3 loop: CANGRGRGDGYTF. CDR3 nucleotide sequence: TGTGCAAACGGGAGGGGGCGCGGGGATGGCTACACCTTC.

This rearrangement joins TRBV10-3 to TRBJ1-2, with D possibly being TRBD1 (6 bases). This CDR3 has 13 residues. Germline loops: CDR1 ENHRY, CDR2 SYGVKD. The ends were cut back, 2 bases at V and 6 bases at J, with 10 bases in the middle. The DNA of the CDR3 is TGTGCCATCAGTGAGACAGGGTATCATGGCTACACCTTC. Amino acids: CAISETGYHGYTF.

Only a few counts were recorded for this clone. The chain has TRBV6-1 and TRBJ2-1; 7 bases match TRBD2. The CDR3 is 12 residues long. V was pared by 3 bases and J by 13 bases, with 6 bases of the junction left unmatched. CDR1 is MNHNS and CDR2 is SASEGT in the germline V gene. CDR3 DNA sequence: TGTGCCAGCAGTGATCAGCGGGAATACCAGTTCTTC. Its protein is CASSDQREYQFF.

The chain couples TRBV5-4 to TRBJ2-7; possibly TRBD1 for D (6 bases). The length of the CDR3 is 17 residues. CDR1 SGHNT and CDR2 YYREEE come from the germline V gene (reference sequence). The V and J ends lost 4 bases and 6 bases respectively, with 26 bases between them. In DNA form, the CDR3 reads TGTGCCAGCAGCCCTGGCCCTTACAGGGAAGGTGGGAGCGAGCAGTACTTC. This gives the protein CASSPGPYREGGSEQYF.

The rearrangement joins TRBV5-4 to TRBJ1-4, with D maybe TRBD1 (6 bases). The CDR3 spans 17 residues. V lost 4 bases, J lost 0 bases, and 16 bases lay in between. In germline, CDR1 is SGHNT, CDR2 YYREEE (reference sequence). In nucleotides, the CDR3 is TGTGCCAGCAGCCCTTTGCCGACAGGCGCAACTAATGAAAAACTGTTTTTT. Translation gives CASSPLPTGATNEKLFF.

The chain carries TRBV24-1 and TRBJ1-1; 8 bases are shared with TRBD1. The CDR3 has 14 amino acids. Germline lookup yields CDR1 KGHDR and CDR2 SFDVKD. The V gene end was trimmed by 6 bases and the J gene end by 0 bases; junction bases not matched to a gene: 2. CDR3 sequence reads: CATSPGQVNTEAFF. Written as DNA, the CDR3 is TGTGCCACCAGTCCGGGACAGGTGAACACTGAAGCTTTCTTT.

V and J are TRBV30 and TRBJ1-5; D is perhaps TRBD1 (6 bases). The V and J ends lost 1 base and 5 bases respectively, with 12 bases between them. The CDR3 consists of 14 residues. The V gene's germline CDR1 is GTSNPN and CDR2 SVGIG (reference sequence). The CDR3 sequence: CAWSDLQGDQPQHF. The CDR3 coding sequence is TGTGCCTGGAGTGACTTACAGGGTGATCAGCCCCAGCATTTT.

CDR3: CASSTTGTSNEKLFF. CDR3 DNA sequence: TGTGCCAGCAGCACGACAGGGACCTCCAATGAAAAACTGTTTTTT. The V and J genes are TRBV7-9 and TRBJ1-4, with TRBD1 identical over 7 bases. CDR3 length equals 15 residues. Germline assignment: CDR1 SEHNR and CDR2 FQNEAQ (reference sequence). With 5 bases clipped from V and 5 bases from J, the junction kept 8 bases outside the gene matches.

This chain links TRBV9 with TRBJ1-5; 7 positions match TRBD1. The CDR3 consists of 15 residues. The V gene end was trimmed by 0 bases and the J gene end by 2 bases; junction bases not matched to a gene: 2. From germline, CDR1 is SGDLS and CDR2 YYNGEE. The DNA for the CDR3 is TGTGCCAGCAGCGTAGATGGGACAGGCAATCAGCCCCAGCATTTT. This codes for CASSVDGTGNQPQHF.

This clone appeared a single time. The rearrangement joins TRBV9 to TRBJ2-1; 11 nucleotides match TRBD1. The CDR3 extends over 16 amino acids. Germline lookup yields CDR1 SGDLS and CDR2 YYNGEE. J was trimmed by 3 bases and V by 3 bases; bases with no gene match: 5. CDR3 sequence: CASSAPGTGGYNEQFF. CDR3 DNA sequence: TGTGCCAGCAGCGCCCCCGGGACAGGGGGCTACAATGAGCAGTTCTTC.

The table lists this clone with a count of one. The V gene is TRBV14, the J gene TRBJ2-5; TRBD2 matches 10 bases. V dropped 4 bases and J dropped 0; count of bases not matched to a gene: 5. The germline V gene has CDR1 SGHDN and CDR2 FVKESK. The length of the CDR3 is 16 residues. The CDR3 region has the DNA TGTGCCAGCAGCCCCGGACTAGCGGTGTACCAAGAGACCCAGTACTTC. Translated: CASSPGLAVYQETQYF.

The chain joins TRBV30 to TRBJ1-3; perhaps TRBD1 as D (5 bases). The germline CDR1 and CDR2 sequences are GTSNPN and SVGIG (reference sequence). Trimming shortened V by 3 bases and J by 0 bases, and 12 bases separated the two germline ends. This CDR3 is built from 15 residues. In DNA, the CDR3 is TGTGCCTGGAGCAGTGGGGCTAGCTCTGGAAACACCATATATTTT. The encoded protein is CAWSSGASSGNTIYF.

This chain joins TRBV10-3 and TRBJ1-5; D is perhaps TRBD1 (6 bases). Deletions cut 10 bases from V and 3 bases from J, with 16 bases between. The length of the CDR3 is 14 residues. Germline V gene lookup returns CDR1 ENHRY and CDR2 SYGVKD. Here the CDR3 DNA reads TGTGCCACCCAGCCAGGGGCACTCAATCAGCCCCAGCATTTT. This codes for CATQPGALNQPQHF.

The rearrangement joins TRBV5-1 to TRBJ1-1, with D perhaps TRBD1 (6 bases). Trimming pared 0 bases from V and 5 bases from J, leaving 17 bases between. Germline CDR1 is SGHRS and CDR2 is YFSETQ. The CDR3 has 16 amino acids. The CDR3 spells CASSLATFGGQTEAFF. The CDR3 nucleotides read TGCGCCAGCAGCTTGGCGACGTTCGGGGGGCAGACTGAAGCTTTCTTT.

The chain uses TRBV4-1 and TRBJ1-4, with D perhaps TRBD1 (5 bases). Germline V lookup: CDR1 MGHRA, CDR2 YSYEKL. The CDR3 extends over 19 amino acids. The V end lost 0 bases, the J end lost 0 bases, and 17 bases lay between the germline ends. The CDR3 here is CASSQEGQGRTTTNEKLFF. The DNA for the CDR3 is TGCGCCAGCAGCCAAGAAGGGCAGGGCAGGACGACAACTAATGAAAAACTGTTTTTT.

The chain is built from TRBV18 and TRBJ2-3; 8 positions agree with TRBD1. The J segment lost 2 bases and the V segment lost 3 bases, leaving 13 bases of the junction unmatched. Germline CDR1 reads KGHSH; CDR2 reads LQKENI. The CDR3 covers 18 residues. CDR3 sequence: CASSPLPQGAFHTDTQYF. The CDR3 DNA sequence: TGTGCCAGCTCACCCCTACCCCAGGGGGCATTCCACACAGATACGCAGTATTTT.

This clone was found once. The chain links TRBV24-1 to TRBJ1-1, with 8 bases that match TRBD1. This CDR3 has 15 amino acids. Germline assignment: CDR1 KGHDR and CDR2 SFDVKD. Trimming at V came to 4 bases and at J to 5 bases, leaving 8 bases not matched to a gene. The CDR3: CATSDSGQGGTEAFF. CDR3 sequence (DNA): TGTGCCACCAGTGACTCCGGACAGGGTGGTACTGAAGCTTTCTTT.

The chain uses TRBV5-1 and TRBJ1-5; D uncertain. The CDR3 contains 15 residues. The V end lost 2 bases, the J end lost 0 bases, and 9 bases lay between the germline ends. Germline CDR1 SGHRS, CDR2 YFSETQ. The CDR3 spells CASSLEGVSNQPQHF. As DNA, the CDR3 is TGCGCCAGCAGCTTAGAGGGCGTTAGCAATCAGCCCCAGCATTTT.

CDR3 sequence reads: CASSAYGGSQETQYF. The DNA for the CDR3 is TGTGCCAGCAGTGCGTATGGAGGGTCCCAAGAGACCCAGTACTTC. J is TRBJ2-5 and V is TRBV2, with D possibly TRBD2 on 6 matching bases. The V end lost 4 bases, the J end lost 1 base, and 13 bases lay between the germline ends. Germline V gives CDR1 SNHLY, CDR2 FYNNEI. The CDR3 contains 15 residues.

This chain joins TRBV3-1 (or the pseudogene TRBV3-2) and TRBJ2-3; 13 nucleotides match TRBD2. The CDR3 contains 18 residues. Per germline, CDR1 LGHDT and CDR2 YNNKEL (reference sequence). Trimming took 4 bases from V and 2 from J; bases not matched to a gene: 9. The CDR3 spells CASSPGLAGRSYTDTQYF. CDR3 DNA: TGTGCCAGCAGCCCGGGACTAGCGGGGCGATCGTACACAGATACGCAGTATTTT.

This clone was seen only once. The J gene is TRBJ2-3, the V gene TRBV27; D is possibly TRBD2 (7 bases). The CDR3 extends over 14 amino acids. V was shortened by 3 bases and J by 4 bases, with 11 bases between the two germline ends. Germline V gene sequence: CDR1 MNHEY, CDR2 SMNVEV (reference sequence). CDR3 residues: CASSLEGGSDTQYF. The DNA of the CDR3 is TGTGCCAGCAGTTTGGAGGGGGGGTCAGATACGCAGTATTTT.

This chain links TRBV5-1 with TRBJ2-5, with 8 bases that match TRBD2. CDR3 length: 13 residues. V lost 4 bases, J lost 2 bases, and 1 base stayed unmatched. The germline CDR1 and CDR2 sequences are SGHRS and YFSETQ. This chain's CDR3 is CASSPGGQETQYF. The CDR3, as DNA: TGCGCCAGCAGCCCGGGGGGGCAAGAGACCCAGTACTTC.

V gene TRBV7-2 combines with J gene TRBJ1-2, with 7 positions matching TRBD1. V shed 0 bases, J shed 4 bases, and the junction held 11 bases outside the gene matches. Germline CDR1 SGHTA, CDR2 FQGNSA. CDR3 length: 17 residues. CDR3 residues: CASSLAPRDSVTYGYTF. CDR3 nucleotide sequence: TGTGCCAGCAGCTTAGCGCCCCGGGACAGCGTAACCTATGGCTACACCTTC.

The gene calls are TRBV6-6 and TRBJ2-2; D unclear. CDR3 length: 14 residues. The germline V and J ends were trimmed by 0 bases and 3 bases, with 5 bases remaining between them. In germline, CDR1 is MNHNY, CDR2 SVGAGI (reference sequence). The CDR3 region is CASSYSPDTGELFF. The CDR3 DNA reads TGTGCCAGCAGTTACTCCCCGGACACCGGGGAGCTGTTTTTT.